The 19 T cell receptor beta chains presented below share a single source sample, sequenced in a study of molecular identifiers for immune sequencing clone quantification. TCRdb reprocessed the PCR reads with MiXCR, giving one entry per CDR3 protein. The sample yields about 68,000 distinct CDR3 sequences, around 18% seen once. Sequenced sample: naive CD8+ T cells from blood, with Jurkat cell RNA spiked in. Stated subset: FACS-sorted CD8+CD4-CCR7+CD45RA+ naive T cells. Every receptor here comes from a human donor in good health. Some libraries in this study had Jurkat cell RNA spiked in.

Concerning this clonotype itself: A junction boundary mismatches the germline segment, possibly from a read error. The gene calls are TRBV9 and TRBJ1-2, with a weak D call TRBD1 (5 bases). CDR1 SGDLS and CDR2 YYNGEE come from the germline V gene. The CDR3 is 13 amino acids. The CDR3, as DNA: TGTGCCAGCAGCGTAGTAGGGGACTATGGCTGCACCTTC. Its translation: CASSVVGDYGCTF.

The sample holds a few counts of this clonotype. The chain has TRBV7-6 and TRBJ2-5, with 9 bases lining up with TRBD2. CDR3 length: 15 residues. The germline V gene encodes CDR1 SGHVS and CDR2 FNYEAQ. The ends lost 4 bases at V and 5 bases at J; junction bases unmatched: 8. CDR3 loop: CASSSLSGSGETQYF. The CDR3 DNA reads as TGTGCCAGCAGCTCACTTAGCGGGAGCGGGGAGACCCAGTACTTC.

The CDR3 nucleotides are TGTGCCAGCAGCCTTTGGGGGTCCACGAGCTACACCTTC. Encoded protein: CASSLWGSTSYTF. The chain joins TRBV7-2 to TRBJ1-2, with TRBD1 as a possible D gene (5 bases). Germline CDR1 is SGHTA and CDR2 is FQGNSA. The CDR3 is 13 residues long. Between the trimmed V and J ends, which lost 5 bases and 9 bases, there was a span of 16 bases.

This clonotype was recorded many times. CDR3 residues: CAISESRNTIYF. Written as DNA, the CDR3 is TGTGCCATCAGTGAGTCGAGGAACACCATATATTTT. J is TRBJ1-3 and V is TRBV10-3; no definite D call. CDR3 size: 12 residues. Germline V lookup: CDR1 ENHRY, CDR2 SYGVKD. Trimming removed 0 bases at V and 7 bases at J, with 4 bases between.

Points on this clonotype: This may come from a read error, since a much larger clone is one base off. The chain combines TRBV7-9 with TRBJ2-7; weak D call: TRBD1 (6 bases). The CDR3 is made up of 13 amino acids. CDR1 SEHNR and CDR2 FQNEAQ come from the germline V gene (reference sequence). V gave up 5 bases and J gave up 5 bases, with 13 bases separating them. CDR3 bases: TGTGCCAGCAGCGCCACAGGGTTCCACGAGCAGTACTTC. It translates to CASSATGFHEQYF.

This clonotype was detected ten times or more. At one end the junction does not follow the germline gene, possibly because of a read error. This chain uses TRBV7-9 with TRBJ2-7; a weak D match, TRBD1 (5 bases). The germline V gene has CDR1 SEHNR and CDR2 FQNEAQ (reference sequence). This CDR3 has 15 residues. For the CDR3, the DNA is TGTGCCAGCAGCCCATTCGCAGGGTCATCCTACGAGCAGTGCTTC. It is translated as CASSPFAGSSYEQCF.

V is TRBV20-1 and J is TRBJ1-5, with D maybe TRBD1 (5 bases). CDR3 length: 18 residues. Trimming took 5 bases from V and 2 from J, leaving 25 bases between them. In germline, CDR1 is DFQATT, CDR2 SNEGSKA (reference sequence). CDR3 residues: CSAPLGNRTIWRNQPQHF. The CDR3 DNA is TGCAGTGCTCCTCTAGGTAATAGGACAATTTGGCGCAATCAGCCCCAGCATTTT.

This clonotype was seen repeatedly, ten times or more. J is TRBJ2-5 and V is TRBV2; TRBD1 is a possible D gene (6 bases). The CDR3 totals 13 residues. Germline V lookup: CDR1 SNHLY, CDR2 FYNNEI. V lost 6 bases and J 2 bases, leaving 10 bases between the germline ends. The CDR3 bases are TGTGCCAGCAGCGGACAGCGGCAAGAGACCCAGTACTTC. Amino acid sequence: CASSGQRQETQYF.

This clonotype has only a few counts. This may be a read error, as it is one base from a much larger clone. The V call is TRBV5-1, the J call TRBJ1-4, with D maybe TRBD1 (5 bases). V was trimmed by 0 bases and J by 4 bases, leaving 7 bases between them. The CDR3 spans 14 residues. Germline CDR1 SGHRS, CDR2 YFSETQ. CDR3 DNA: TGCGCCAGCAGCTTGGGACAGAGTAATGAAAAACTGTTTTTT. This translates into CASSLGQSNEKLFF.

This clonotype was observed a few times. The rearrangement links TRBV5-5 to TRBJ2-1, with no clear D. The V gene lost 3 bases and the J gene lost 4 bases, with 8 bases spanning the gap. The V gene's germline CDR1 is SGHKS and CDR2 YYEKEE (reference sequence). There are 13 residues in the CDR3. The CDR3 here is CASSWMEYNEQFF. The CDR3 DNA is TGTGCCAGCAGCTGGATGGAGTACAATGAGCAGTTCTTC. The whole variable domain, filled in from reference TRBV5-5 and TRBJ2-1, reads DAGVTQSPTHLIKTRGQQVTLRCSPISGHKSVSWYQQVLGQGPQFIFQYYEKEERGRGNFPDRFSARQFPNYSSELNVNALLLGDSALYLCASSWMEYNEQFFGPGTRLTVL.

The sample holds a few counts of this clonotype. The CDR3 loop reads CASNYQGGADTQYF. Here the CDR3 DNA reads TGCGCCAGCAATTACCAGGGAGGGGCAGATACGCAGTATTTT. The chain is built from TRBV5-1 and TRBJ2-3; TRBD2 agrees at 7 bases. After removal of 6 bases from V and 4 bases from J, the junction contained 8 bases not matched to a gene. The CDR3 length is 14 residues. Per the germline V gene, CDR1 is SGHRS and CDR2 is YFSETQ.

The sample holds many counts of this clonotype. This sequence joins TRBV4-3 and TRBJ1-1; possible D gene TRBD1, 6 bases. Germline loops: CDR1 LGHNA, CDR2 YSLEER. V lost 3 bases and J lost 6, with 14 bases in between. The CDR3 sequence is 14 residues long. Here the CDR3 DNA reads TGCGCCAGCAGCCAGACAGGAAAGGAGGCTGAAGCTTTCTTT. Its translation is CASSQTGKEAEAFF.

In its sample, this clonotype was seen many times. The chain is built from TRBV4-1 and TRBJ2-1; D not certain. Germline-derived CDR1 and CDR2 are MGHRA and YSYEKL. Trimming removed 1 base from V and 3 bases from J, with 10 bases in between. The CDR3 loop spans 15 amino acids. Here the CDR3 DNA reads TGCGCCAGCAGCCAAGCCGGAAGTAGCTACAATGAGCAGTTCTTC. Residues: CASSQAGSSYNEQFF.

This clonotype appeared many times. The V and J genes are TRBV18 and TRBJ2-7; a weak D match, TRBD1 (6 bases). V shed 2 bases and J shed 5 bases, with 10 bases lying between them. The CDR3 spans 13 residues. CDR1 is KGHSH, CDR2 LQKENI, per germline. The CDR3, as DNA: TGTGCCAGCTCACCAGCCAGGGGAAACGAGCAGTACTTC. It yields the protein CASSPARGNEQYF.

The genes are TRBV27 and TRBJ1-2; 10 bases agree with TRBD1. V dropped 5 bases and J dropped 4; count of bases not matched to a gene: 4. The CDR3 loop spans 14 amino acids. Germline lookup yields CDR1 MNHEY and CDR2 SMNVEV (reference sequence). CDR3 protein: CASSPTGGGYGYTF. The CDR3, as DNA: TGTGCCAGCAGTCCGACAGGGGGCGGCTATGGCTACACCTTC.

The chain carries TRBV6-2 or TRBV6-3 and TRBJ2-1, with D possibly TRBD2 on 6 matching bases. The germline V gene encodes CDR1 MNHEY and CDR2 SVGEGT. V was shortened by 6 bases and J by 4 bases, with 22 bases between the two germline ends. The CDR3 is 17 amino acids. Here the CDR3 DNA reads TGTGCCAGCAGCACTATTAGCCGGGACTGGAGATACAATGAGCAGTTCTTC. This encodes CASSTISRDWRYNEQFF.

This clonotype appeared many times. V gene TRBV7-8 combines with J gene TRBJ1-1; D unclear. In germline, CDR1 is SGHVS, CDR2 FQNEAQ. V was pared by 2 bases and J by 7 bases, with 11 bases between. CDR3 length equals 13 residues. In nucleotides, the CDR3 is TGTGCCAGCAGCTTATTGTTTTCCAATGAAGCTTTCTTT. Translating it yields CASSLLFSNEAFF.

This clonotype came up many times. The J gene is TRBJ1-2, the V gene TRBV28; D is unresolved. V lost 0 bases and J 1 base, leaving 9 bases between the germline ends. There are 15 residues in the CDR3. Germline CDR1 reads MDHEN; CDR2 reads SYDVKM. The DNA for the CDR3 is TGTGCCAGCAGTTTATGGGCAGAAAATAACTATGGCTACACCTTC. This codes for CASSLWAENNYGYTF.

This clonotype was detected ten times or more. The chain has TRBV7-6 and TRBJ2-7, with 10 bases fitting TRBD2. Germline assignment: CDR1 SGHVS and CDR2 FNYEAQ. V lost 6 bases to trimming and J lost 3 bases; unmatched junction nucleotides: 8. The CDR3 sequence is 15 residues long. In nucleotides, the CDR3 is TGTGCCAGCAGTTACGGGACTAGCGTCAGCTACGAGCAGTACTTC. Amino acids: CASSYGTSVSYEQYF.